These 21 T cell receptor beta chains were sequenced from one sample in a study of CD8 T cells in ankylosing spondylitis. These receptors' antigens are unknown. Study-level results: Within ankylosing spondylitis blood, a TCR beta motif made up of seven to nine highly homologous variants appeared to be characteristic.

Each CDR3 protein is one row after TCRdb ran MiXCR on the 5' RACE reads. The repertoire holds roughly 700,000 distinct CDR3 sequences, with around 20% as singletons. Sequencing was performed on blood, either unsorted or a sorted T cell fraction (not recorded which). The source of these receptors is a male donor with ankylosing spondylitis.

V usage is TRBV2 and J usage is TRBJ1-5, with D possibly TRBD1 on 6 matching bases. The ends were cut back, 3 bases at V and 3 bases at J, with 18 bases in the middle. Germline CDR1 and CDR2: SNHLY and FYNNEI. This CDR3 comprises 17 residues. This chain's CDR3 is CASSDRDRLQINQPQHF. The CDR3, as DNA: TGTGCCAGCAGTGACCGAGACAGGCTTCAGATCAATCAGCCCCAGCATTTT.

This clonotype was recorded many times. The chain recombines TRBV12-3 or TRBV12-4 with TRBJ2-1, with 7 nucleotides matching TRBD1. The length of the CDR3 is 16 residues. J lost 0 bases, V lost 4 bases, and 6 bases had no gene match. CDR3 nucleotide sequence: TGTGCCAGCAGTTCTCCACAGGGGACCTCCTACAATGAGCAGTTCTTC. This encodes CASSSPQGTSYNEQFF.

This clonotype was found a few times. The gene calls are TRBV7-3 and TRBJ2-1; 8 bases agree with TRBD2. The CDR3 has 15 residues. Germline-derived CDR1 and CDR2 are SGHTA and FQGTGA. The J segment lost 4 bases and the V segment lost 1 base, leaving 3 bases of the junction unmatched. CDR3 in DNA: TGTGCCAGCAGCTTAATTAGCGGGGAGTACAATGAGCAGTTCTTC. Amino acids: CASSLISGEYNEQFF.

This clonotype was recorded a few times. The rearrangement joins TRBV20-1 to TRBJ2-7; no reliable D call. Trimming stripped 1 base from V and 7 bases from J, with 11 bases between. CDR1 is DFQATT and CDR2 is SNEGSKA in the germline V gene (reference sequence). The CDR3 runs 12 residues. CDR3 residues: CSARVSLGEQYF. In DNA form, the CDR3 reads TGCAGTGCTAGAGTCAGCCTGGGGGAGCAGTACTTC.

This chain uses TRBV6-2 or TRBV6-3 with TRBJ1-2; D not certain. Germline CDR1 MNHEY, CDR2 SVGEGT. This CDR3 is 15 amino acids long. V gave up 7 bases and J gave up 4 bases, with 19 bases separating them. As DNA, the CDR3 is TGTGCCAGCACAACTACCACAACAGCAACCTATGGCTACACCTTC. This translates into CASTTTTTATYGYTF.

This sequence joins TRBV5-1 and TRBJ2-1, with 8 bases lining up with TRBD1. Looked up from germline, CDR1 is SGHRS and CDR2 is YFSETQ. The V and J ends lost 7 bases and 8 bases, in that order; junction bases with no gene match: 14. The CDR3 sequence is 15 residues long. The CDR3 region is CASGDRDRNWDEQFF. The DNA of the CDR3 is TGCGCCAGCGGAGACCGGGACAGGAATTGGGATGAGCAGTTCTTC.

Only a few counts were recorded for this clonotype. The chain joins TRBV3-1 to TRBJ2-2; D remains unclear. Germline assignment: CDR1 LGHDT and CDR2 YNNKEL (reference sequence). Trimming removed 1 base from V and 3 bases from J, with 9 bases in between. The CDR3 runs 15 residues. The CDR3 coding sequence is TGTGCCAGCAGCCAAGGTGCCTTTCACACCGGGGAGCTGTTTTTT. This encodes CASSQGAFHTGELFF.

This clonotype was seen more than once but under ten times. This chain joins TRBV20-1 and TRBJ1-1, with no clear D. From germline, CDR1 is DFQATT and CDR2 SNEGSKA (reference sequence). With 3 bases removed from V and 4 bases from J, the gap between germline ends came to 9 bases. The CDR3 spans 12 residues. The CDR3 coding sequence is TGCAGTGCTAGTGGGGAGGTCACTGAAGCTTTCTTT. This sequence encodes CSASGEVTEAFF.

The V gene is TRBV20-1, the J gene TRBJ2-7, with 7 bases that match TRBD1. The CDR3 totals 14 residues. Germline loops: CDR1 DFQATT, CDR2 SNEGSKA (reference sequence). After removal of 0 bases from V and 2 bases from J, the junction contained 4 bases not matched to a gene. This CDR3 is CSARDGQGAYEQYF. The CDR3 coding sequence is TGCAGTGCTAGAGATGGGCAGGGGGCCTACGAGCAGTACTTC.

The CDR3 nucleotides are TGTGCCAGCAGCCAAGTAGAAGGCGAGCAGTACTTC. Protein sequence: CASSQVEGEQYF. This chain uses TRBV3-1 with TRBJ2-7, with D hard to call. The CDR3 totals 12 residues. Germline assignment: CDR1 LGHDT and CDR2 YNNKEL (reference sequence). V was shortened by 1 base and J by 6 bases, with 7 bases between the two germline ends.

This clonotype was counted between two and nine times. The chain is built from TRBV27 and TRBJ2-7; tentatively, D is TRBD1 (6 bases). The CDR3 length is 16 residues. The V end lost 7 bases, the J end lost 3 bases, and 22 bases lay between the germline ends. CDR1 MNHEY and CDR2 SMNVEV come from the germline V gene (reference sequence). The CDR3 region is CASTRFYGTKDYEQYF. CDR3 sequence (DNA): TGTGCCAGCACCAGATTTTACGGGACAAAAGACTACGAGCAGTACTTC.

The V call is TRBV14, the J call TRBJ2-1; TRBD1 matches at 7 bases. The V segment lost 4 bases and the J segment 2 bases; nucleotides outside the gene matches: 11. The CDR3 is 17 residues long. The germline CDR1 and CDR2 sequences are SGHDN and FVKESK. The CDR3 reads CASSPRRAGGTYNEQFF. CDR3 coding DNA: TGTGCCAGCAGCCCCCGGCGGGCAGGGGGTACCTACAATGAGCAGTTCTTC.

This clonotype was counted at least ten times. The chain combines TRBV3-1 with TRBJ2-3; TRBD2 matches at 11 bases. The J segment lost 3 bases and the V segment lost 4 bases, leaving 6 bases of the junction unmatched. Germline-derived CDR1 and CDR2 are LGHDT and YNNKEL (reference sequence). The CDR3 runs 16 residues. The CDR3 reads CASSPRLAGSTDTQYF. The CDR3 DNA reads as TGTGCCAGCAGCCCCCGACTAGCGGGGAGTACAGATACGCAGTATTTT.

J is TRBJ1-2 and V is TRBV30, with D maybe TRBD1 (5 bases). Trimming took off 2 bases at V and 6 bases at J, with 13 bases between the two ends. CDR1 is GTSNPN, CDR2 SVGIG, per germline (reference sequence). This CDR3 has 13 residues. The CDR3 loop is CAWSLGAGDGYTF. The CDR3, as DNA: TGTGCCTGGAGTTTAGGTGCGGGGGATGGCTACACCTTC.

Here the CDR3 reads CSVEGTSGYGYTF. CDR3 nucleotides: TGCAGCGTTGAGGGGACATCGGGGTATGGCTACACCTTC. This chain links TRBV29-1 with TRBJ1-2; TRBD1 might be the D (6 bases). The CDR3 sequence is 13 residues long. Trimming cost V 3 bases and J 5 bases, with 13 bases left between them. Germline CDR1 is SQVTM and CDR2 is ANQGSEA.

This chain connects TRBV7-3 to TRBJ2-1, with TRBD2 matching over 8 bases. Germline V gives CDR1 SGHTA, CDR2 FQGTGA. The CDR3 totals 16 residues. J gave up 4 bases and V 5 bases, and 10 bases lay outside the gene matches. The CDR3, as DNA: TGTGCCAGCAGCCCGATCCCAGCGGGAGCTTACAATGAGCAGTTCTTC. The encoded protein is CASSPIPAGAYNEQFF.

Only a few counts were recorded for this clonotype. The J gene is TRBJ2-1, the V gene TRBV28; TRBD2 matches 13 bases. The CDR3 runs to 16 residues. Germline CDR1 reads MDHEN; CDR2 reads SYDVKM. The junction had 5 bases not matched to a gene; V was cut back by 6 bases and J by 3 bases. This CDR3 reads CASSRGTSGDYNEQFF. Written as DNA, the CDR3 is TGTGCCAGCAGCCGCGGGACTAGCGGGGACTACAATGAGCAGTTCTTC.

The chain uses TRBV5-6 and TRBJ1-2, with a possible D match to TRBD1 (5 bases). The CDR3 contains 15 residues. Between the trimmed V and J ends, which lost 4 bases and 0 bases, there was a span of 13 bases. CDR1 is SGHDT and CDR2 is YYEEEE in the germline V gene. The CDR3 here is CASSMDISANYGYTF. The DNA for the CDR3 is TGTGCCAGCAGCATGGACATCTCGGCTAACTATGGCTACACCTTC.

This clonotype has just a few counts. This chain links TRBV27 with TRBJ2-1, with D possibly matching TRBD2 (6 bases). V dropped 5 bases and J dropped 6 bases, with 17 bases sitting between them. This CDR3 is 15 amino acids long. Germline V lookup: CDR1 MNHEY, CDR2 SMNVEV (reference sequence). This chain's CDR3 is CASSVTGGWSNEQFF. For the CDR3, the DNA is TGTGCCAGCAGTGTCACAGGAGGGTGGAGCAATGAGCAGTTCTTC.

This clonotype was observed a few times. This chain links TRBV4-2 with TRBJ1-1, with 7 bases lining up with TRBD1. V lost 4 bases and J lost 3; bases outside the gene matches: 5. The V gene's germline CDR1 is LGHNA and CDR2 YNFKEQ. The CDR3 runs 14 residues. The CDR3 sequence is CASSRDRADTEAFF. The CDR3 DNA follows: TGTGCCAGCAGCCGCGACAGGGCTGACACTGAAGCTTTCTTT.

The sample holds many counts of this clonotype. The chain links TRBV7-2 to TRBJ2-3; D call uncertain. This CDR3 comprises 13 residues. Germline V gives CDR1 SGHTA, CDR2 FQGNSA. V lost 8 bases and J lost 3, with 12 bases in between. The CDR3 region is CASGVQKTDTQYF. CDR3 DNA: TGTGCCAGCGGGGTACAAAAGACAGATACGCAGTATTTT.